Here is one T cell receptor beta chain with its context. The data stem from a study of shared clonotypes between healthy human individuals. Terminally differentiated effector memory CD45RA+ cells were excluded by CCR7 positive selection of CD45RO-negative cells. Germline assignment: CDR1 MDHEN and CDR2 SYDVKM. The J segment lost 0 bases and the V segment lost 3 bases, leaving 12 bases of the junction unmatched. This CDR3 comprises 20 residues. Using immunoSEQ multiplex PCR, the repertoire was profiled, and TCRdb retains in-frame clones only, with some absent. Of some 1,900,000 clones detected, 85% to 95% appear once; the ten largest clones hold 1.2%.

The receptor was derived from a man aged 18 to 35 in good health. The rearrangement links TRBV28 to TRBJ2-3, with TRBD2 matching 13 bases. What was sequenced was naive CD8+ T cells sorted from blood. The CDR3 coding sequence is TGTGCCAGCAGTTTTCCGGGGACTAGCGGGGTAGGGACTAGCACAGATACGCAGTATTTT. Its protein is CASSFPGTSGVGTSTDTQYF.